The 25 T cell receptor beta chains below all came from one sample that was sequenced in a study of blood T cell repertoires in COVID-19 (dated by TCRdb to about 2020). The library was prepared using the immunoSEQ multiplex PCR assay. As stored in TCRdb, this immuneACCESS dataset retains in-frame rearrangements with V and J assigned. A fraction of the clones does not appear; measured against another copy, unresolved V genes explain less than half of the discrepancy, and the remainder lacks a known reason. The sample table holds 150,000 to 200,000 clones, of which around 80% were seen once. The ten largest clonotypes hold roughly 2.8% of the sample. Input material: peripheral blood. The source of these receptors is a woman in her fifties or sixties with acute or convalescent COVID-19.

This clone was seen a single time. The chain links TRBV13 to TRBJ2-5; 13 positions match TRBD2. This CDR3 is 17 amino acids long. In germline, CDR1 is PRHDT, CDR2 FYEKMQ (reference sequence). After removal of 4 bases from V and 4 bases from J, the junction contained 9 bases not matched to a gene. In DNA form, the CDR3 reads TGTGCCAGCAGCTCTTCGACTAGCGGGGGGAGGCGAGAGACCCAGTACTTC. Its protein product is CASSSSTSGGRRETQYF. Looking up the rest from reference TRBV13 and TRBJ2-5 gives the full variable domain: AAGVIQSPRHLIKEKRETATLKCYPIPRHDTVYWYQQGPGQDPQFLISFYEKMQSDKGSIPDRFSAQQFSDYHSELNMSSLELGDSALYFCASSSSTSGGRRETQYFGPGTRLLVL.

This sequence joins TRBV7-2 and TRBJ1-2, with a possible D match to TRBD1 (6 bases). With 4 bases removed from V and 0 bases from J, the gap between germline ends came to 9 bases. The CDR3 covers 14 residues. Per the germline V gene, CDR1 is SGHTA and CDR2 is FQGNSA. Here the CDR3 reads CASSSDRANYGYTF. CDR3 sequence (DNA): TGTGCCAGCAGCTCGGACAGAGCTAACTATGGCTACACCTTC.

The V and J genes are TRBV7-2 and TRBJ1-1; 7 bases line up with TRBD1. V gave up 1 base and J gave up 6 bases; unmatched junction bases: 11. From germline, CDR1 is SGHTA and CDR2 FQGNSA. The CDR3 loop spans 16 amino acids. In DNA, the CDR3 is TGTGCCAGCAGCTTAGACAATAACAGGGGTGACGCTGAAGCTTTCTTT. As protein: CASSLDNNRGDAEAFF.

CDR3 sequence (DNA): TGTGCCAGCAGCTCGACCGGGACTAGCCGGGAGTACTTC. Translated: CASSSTGTSREYF. V and J are TRBV7-2 and TRBJ2-7; 9 nucleotides line up with TRBD2. V lost 4 bases, J lost 11 bases, and 9 bases stayed unmatched. The CDR3 is made up of 13 amino acids. CDR1 is SGHTA, CDR2 FQGNSA, per germline.

CDR3 residues: CASSSIPEAFF. CDR3 nucleotide sequence: TGTGCCAGCAGCTCCATCCCCGAAGCTTTCTTT. V gene TRBV7-9 combines with J gene TRBJ1-1; D unresolved. This CDR3 is 11 amino acids long. Germline V gene sequence: CDR1 SEHNR, CDR2 FQNEAQ (reference sequence). The V gene lost 4 bases and the J gene lost 8 bases, with 8 bases spanning the gap.

This chain connects TRBV5-1 to TRBJ1-6, with a weak D call TRBD1 (5 bases). The CDR3 length is 14 residues. Germline loops: CDR1 SGHRS, CDR2 YFSETQ. Between the trimmed V and J ends, which lost 2 bases and 8 bases, there was a span of 11 bases. Here the CDR3 DNA reads TGCGCCAGCAGCTTAGTAGACAGTTATTCACCCCTCCACTTT. It is translated as CASSLVDSYSPLHF.

The chain has TRBV14 and TRBJ2-7; D is possibly TRBD2 (5 bases). Trimming took off 4 bases at V and 4 bases at J, with 11 bases between the two ends. Germline CDR1 reads SGHDN; CDR2 reads FVKESK. This CDR3 spans 13 amino acids. The CDR3 DNA reads TGTGCCAGCAGCCCCTATGGGGAGTACGAGCAGTACTTC. This sequence encodes CASSPYGEYEQYF. Looking up the rest from reference TRBV14 and TRBJ2-7 gives the full variable domain: EAGVTQFPSHSVIEKGQTVTLRCDPISGHDNLYWYRRVMGKEIKFLLHFVKESKQDESGMPNNRFLAERTGGTYSTLKVQPAELEDSGVYFCASSPYGEYEQYFGPGTRLTVT.

This CDR3 is CASTSGWSPGYTF. The CDR3 DNA sequence: TGTGCCAGCACCTCAGGGTGGAGCCCGGGCTACACCTTC. The chain carries TRBV5-4 and TRBJ1-2, with D perhaps TRBD1 (5 bases). CDR1 SGHNT and CDR2 YYREEE come from the germline V gene (reference sequence). Trimming took off 6 bases at V and 8 bases at J, with 17 bases between the two ends. The length of the CDR3 is 13 residues. Looking up the rest from reference TRBV5-4 and TRBJ1-2 gives the full variable domain: ETGVTQSPTHLIKTRGQQVTLRCSSQSGHNTVSWYQQALGQGPQFIFQYYREEENGRGNFPPRFSGLQFPNYSSELNVNALELDDSALYLCASTSGWSPGYTFGSGTRLTVV.

This sequence joins TRBV14 and TRBJ1-3; D gene unclear. Trimming left V 4 bases short and J 8 bases short, with 18 bases between. The CDR3 consists of 15 residues. In germline, CDR1 is SGHDN, CDR2 FVKESK. CDR3 sequence: CASSLPRGRADTIYF. The DNA for the CDR3 is TGTGCCAGCAGCCTACCCCGAGGGAGGGCGGACACCATATATTTT.

CDR3 sequence reads: CASSFSGYYGYTF. The CDR3 coding sequence is TGTGCCAGCAGTTTTTCGGGGTACTATGGCTACACCTTC. This chain links TRBV12-3 or TRBV12-4 with TRBJ1-2; the D is unclear. Trimming left V 3 bases short and J 3 bases short, with 8 bases between. The CDR3 has 13 residues.

The chain employs TRBV11-2 and TRBJ1-2; 8 bases agree with TRBD1. Germline loops: CDR1 SGHAT, CDR2 FQNNGV. V dropped 4 bases and J dropped 4; count of bases not matched to a gene: 17. The CDR3 is 18 residues long. The CDR3: CASSSTKYRQGRAYGYTF. In nucleotides, the CDR3 is TGTGCCAGCAGCTCAACAAAATACAGACAGGGGAGAGCCTATGGCTACACCTTC.

The chain couples TRBV5-1 to TRBJ2-1; 8 bases align to TRBD1. This CDR3 is 15 amino acids long. CDR1 SGHRS and CDR2 YFSETQ come from the germline V gene. Trimming cost V 0 bases and J 4 bases; bases outside gene matches: 3. The CDR3 nucleotides are TGCGCCAGCAGCTTGGGGACAGGGACTTACAATGAGCAGTTCTTC. Translating gives CASSLGTGTYNEQFF.

The genes are TRBV19 and TRBJ1-1; possible D gene TRBD1, 5 bases. Trimming left V 0 bases short and J 0 bases short, with 17 bases between. Germline V gene lookup returns CDR1 LNHDA and CDR2 SQIVND (reference sequence). CDR3 length equals 18 residues. The CDR3 nucleotides are TGTGCCAGTAGTATAGATCGACAGACAAGGTACCTGAACACTGAAGCTTTCTTT. Protein sequence: CASSIDRQTRYLNTEAFF. Looking up the rest from reference TRBV19 and TRBJ1-1 gives the full variable domain: DGGITQSPKYLFRKEGQNVTLSCEQNLNHDAMYWYRQDPGQGLRLIYYSQIVNDFQKGDIAEGYSVSREKKESFPLTVTSAQKNPTAFYLCASSIDRQTRYLNTEAFFGQGTRLTVV.

The J gene is TRBJ2-4, the V gene TRBV19; 7 nucleotides line up with TRBD1. The CDR3 extends over 14 amino acids. The germline V gene encodes CDR1 LNHDA and CDR2 SQIVND (reference sequence). The V segment lost 5 bases and the J segment 8 bases; nucleotides outside the gene matches: 9. DNA for the CDR3: TGTGCCAGTAGTCCTCGGACAGGAATGGACATTCAGTACTTC. Protein: CASSPRTGMDIQYF.

This sequence joins TRBV19 and TRBJ1-5; D not certain. This CDR3 is built from 12 residues. Germline V gives CDR1 LNHDA, CDR2 SQIVND (reference sequence). Trimming shortened V by 5 bases and J by 7 bases, and 9 bases separated the two germline ends. CDR3 in amino acids: CASSSGGQPQHF. The CDR3 region has the DNA TGTGCCAGTAGTTCCGGAGGGCAGCCCCAGCATTTT.

The chain employs TRBV15 and TRBJ2-1, with 7 bases identical to TRBD1. Per germline, CDR1 LNHNV and CDR2 YYDKDF (reference sequence). The CDR3 is 14 amino acids. The junction had 12 bases not matched to a gene; V was cut back by 4 bases and J by 12 bases. CDR3 DNA: TGTGCCACCAGCAAAACCCCAGGGGGATTGGGGCAGTTCTTC. It encodes CATSKTPGGLGQFF.

The J gene is TRBJ2-5, the V gene TRBV24-1; 12 nucleotides agree with TRBD1. Germline CDR1 is KGHDR and CDR2 is SFDVKD. The CDR3 is 17 residues long. V lost 4 bases and J lost 5; bases outside the gene matches: 10. The chain's CDR3 is CATSEPGDRGRLETQYF. The CDR3 nucleotides read TGTGCCACCAGTGAACCGGGGGACAGGGGGCGCCTGGAGACCCAGTACTTC.

CDR3 nucleotide sequence: TGTGCCAGCAGTGAACCTTACAGGGGGATGCACGAGCAGTACTTC. It specifies CASSEPYRGMHEQYF. The chain has TRBV6-1 and TRBJ2-7; 8 positions match TRBD1. The V gene's germline CDR1 is MNHNS and CDR2 SASEGT. The J segment lost 5 bases and the V segment lost 2 bases, leaving 8 bases of the junction unmatched. The CDR3 is 15 residues long.

The rearrangement links TRBV30 to TRBJ1-5, with D possibly being TRBD1 (5 bases). The CDR3 sequence is 14 residues long. Germline V gives CDR1 GTSNPN, CDR2 SVGIG (reference sequence). Trimming took 2 bases from V and 5 from J, leaving 13 bases between them. The CDR3: CAWSNAGGDQPQHF. The CDR3 bases are TGTGCCTGGAGTAACGCGGGGGGGGATCAGCCCCAGCATTTT. The complete variable domain, with remaining parts taken from reference TRBV30 and TRBJ1-5, reads SQTIHQWPATLVQPVGSPLSLECTVEGTSNPNLYWYRQAAGRGLQLLFYSVGIGQISSEVPQNLSASRPQDRQFILSSKKLLLSDSGFYLCAWSNAGGDQPQHFGDGTRLSIL.

The chain couples TRBV30 to TRBJ1-5; D unresolved. Germline CDR1 reads GTSNPN; CDR2 reads SVGIG (reference sequence). The V and J ends lost 3 bases and 2 bases respectively, with 8 bases between them. The CDR3 is made up of 13 amino acids. The CDR3 nucleotides read TGTGCCTGGAGCGGGGAGGGCAATCAGCCCCAGCATTTT. It specifies CAWSGEGNQPQHF.

V usage is TRBV27 and J usage is TRBJ2-4, with 9 bases identical to TRBD1. The length of the CDR3 is 16 residues. After removal of 4 bases from V and 6 bases from J, the junction contained 10 bases not matched to a gene. Germline V gives CDR1 MNHEY, CDR2 SMNVEV (reference sequence). This chain's CDR3 is CASSSPDRGRLNIQYF. For the CDR3, the DNA is TGTGCCAGCAGTTCCCCGGACAGGGGCCGCCTAAACATTCAGTACTTC.

V and J are TRBV5-1 and TRBJ2-3; TRBD2 aligns across 11 bases. The V and J ends lost 0 bases and 3 bases, in that order; junction bases with no gene match: 6. CDR1 and CDR2 from the germline V gene are SGHRS and YFSETQ. This CDR3 is 17 amino acids long. The chain's CDR3 is CASSLVASGGPTDTQYF. CDR3 in DNA: TGCGCCAGCAGCTTGGTTGCTAGCGGGGGGCCAACAGATACGCAGTATTTT.

A single count supports this clone. Germline and junction disagree at one end, which may indicate a read error. The chain carries TRBV7-7 and TRBJ2-2; D may be TRBD2 (5 bases). The CDR3 loop spans 16 amino acids. The germline V gene encodes CDR1 SSHAT and CDR2 FNYEAQ (reference sequence). The CDR3 here is CASSFRGGPGGGELFF. CDR3 sequence (DNA): TGTGCTAGCAGCTTTAGAGGAGGCCCCGGAGGCGGGGAGCTGTTTTTT.

J is TRBJ2-7 and V is TRBV18, with 13 bases that match TRBD2. V was pared by 1 base and J by 6 bases, with 6 bases of the junction left unmatched. CDR1 and CDR2 (germline): KGHSH, LQKENI. The CDR3 length is 16 residues. The CDR3 loop is CASSPLTGTSGVEQYF. The DNA for the CDR3 is TGTGCCAGCTCACCACTTACCGGGACTAGCGGGGTCGAGCAGTACTTC.

The genes are TRBV6-2 or TRBV6-3 and TRBJ2-1, with 14 bases that match TRBD2. The CDR3 covers 16 residues. The V gene's germline CDR1 is MNHEY and CDR2 SVGEGT. The ends lost 5 bases at V and 9 bases at J; junction bases unmatched: 9. The CDR3 DNA follows: TGTGCCAGCAGTCTTAGGGGGACTAGCGGGGGTTCTGAGCAGTTCTTC. Translation gives CASSLRGTSGGSEQFF.